This TCR beta chain was recorded in a study of blood T cell repertoires in COVID-19. Trimming removed 1 base from V and 5 bases from J; junction bases left unmatched: 7. The CDR3 is 15 amino acids. Germline V gives CDR1 MDHEN, CDR2 SYDVKM. The repertoire was sequenced with immunoSEQ multiplex PCR; TCRdb's copy has only in-frame clones and lacks some. The sample shows around 250,000 clones, approximately 90% of them seen only once. The rearrangement links TRBV28 to TRBJ1-1, with 7 bases aligning to TRBD1. The clonotype originates from a human donor in a cohort exposed to, infected with or recovered from COVID-19 (not recorded which). The donor label of this sample is uncertain. Sequenced sample: PBMCs or T cells enriched from blood (not recorded which). CDR3 in DNA: TGTGCCAGCAGTTTATTTCAGGGGGGAACAACTGAAGCTTTCTTT. This translates into CASSLFQGGTTEAFF.